These 26 T cell receptor beta chains were sequenced from one sample in a study of cytomegalovirus exposure and HLA in healthy donors. Primers for the PCR totalled 60 Vbeta and 13 Jbeta. The method was immunoSEQ multiplex PCR; TCRdb's version includes in-frame clones alone and lacks a portion of them. The sample consists of 80,000 to 130,000 clones, about 77% of them appearing once. The sequenced sample was PBMCs. The receptor set was obtained from a woman aged 45 to 65 in good health and CMV-seropositive.

The rearrangement uses TRBV9 and TRBJ2-1; D is undetermined. Germline assignment: CDR1 SGDLS and CDR2 YYNGEE. The V end was cut by 0 bases, the J end by 7 bases, with 2 bases between. This CDR3 has 11 residues. In DNA form, the CDR3 reads TGTGCCAGCAGCGTAGCTAATGAGCAGTTCTTC. As protein: CASSVANEQFF.

This clone was found a few times. J is TRBJ2-7 and V is TRBV5-4, with D perhaps TRBD2 (7 bases). The CDR3 spans 15 residues. CDR1 SGHNT and CDR2 YYREEE come from the germline V gene (reference sequence). V shed 4 bases and J shed 4 bases, with 18 bases lying between them. The CDR3 DNA follows: TGTGCCAGCAGCCCCAAGGGGGGGAGTTCTTACGAGCAGTACTTC. Translated, it gives CASSPKGGSSYEQYF.

This chain links TRBV11-1 with TRBJ2-7; 12 bases fit TRBD1. From germline, CDR1 is SGHAT and CDR2 FQDESV (reference sequence). The CDR3 sequence is 18 residues long. V was pared by 4 bases and J by 3 bases, with 13 bases of the junction left unmatched. CDR3 nucleotide sequence: TGTGCCAGCAGCTCGTCCTCCCCGGGACAGGGGGCTAACTACGAGCAGTACTTC. Translating it yields CASSSSSPGQGANYEQYF.

V usage is TRBV6-1 and J usage is TRBJ2-7; possible D gene TRBD2, 5 bases. Germline V gene sequence: CDR1 MNHNS, CDR2 SASEGT. The CDR3 is 10 amino acids. V gave up 8 bases and J gave up 3 bases, with 5 bases separating them. The DNA for the CDR3 is TGTGCCAGCGGGAGCTACGAGCAGTACTTC. Translation gives CASGSYEQYF.

The chain carries TRBV29-1 and TRBJ1-3, with a tentative D call TRBD1 (5 bases). The germline V and J ends were trimmed by 4 bases and 0 bases, with 7 bases remaining between them. Germline V gene lookup returns CDR1 SQVTM and CDR2 ANQGSEA. The CDR3 totals 13 residues. This CDR3 is CSVAGFSGNTIYF. In DNA, the CDR3 is TGCAGCGTTGCAGGGTTCTCTGGAAACACCATATATTTT.

This clone was recorded once. The chain couples TRBV27 to TRBJ2-3, with 7 positions matching TRBD2. The CDR3 is made up of 15 amino acids. The J segment lost 0 bases and the V segment lost 3 bases, leaving 3 bases of the junction unmatched. CDR1 and CDR2 (germline): MNHEY, SMNVEV (reference sequence). In nucleotides, the CDR3 is TGTGCCAGCAGTTTTGGGGGGGGTAGCACAGATACGCAGTATTTT. Translation: CASSFGGGSTDTQYF.

The chain carries TRBV30 and TRBJ1-6; tentative D call: TRBD1 (6 bases). The CDR3 runs to 14 residues. The germline V gene has CDR1 GTSNPN and CDR2 SVGIG (reference sequence). V was cut by 4 bases and J by 7 bases, with 14 bases left in between. The CDR3 loop reads CAWTIGQSNSPLHF. The CDR3 region has the DNA TGTGCCTGGACTATTGGACAGTCAAATTCACCCCTCCACTTT.

V usage is TRBV7-9 and J usage is TRBJ1-1; the D gene is possibly TRBD1 (5 bases). Germline CDR1 reads SEHNR; CDR2 reads FQNEAQ (reference sequence). The CDR3 spans 13 residues. V was clipped by 5 bases and J by 0 bases, with 7 bases between them. The CDR3 DNA reads as TGTGCCAGCAGCCAGACAGTGAACACTGAAGCTTTCTTT. Protein sequence: CASSQTVNTEAFF.

This clone was picked up one time. This chain joins TRBV9 and TRBJ1-1; D not certain. Trimming pared 3 bases from V and 1 base from J, leaving 13 bases between. The CDR3 totals 15 residues. Germline loops: CDR1 SGDLS, CDR2 YYNGEE. The CDR3 is CASSAQGGPNTEAFF. The CDR3 nucleotides read TGTGCCAGCAGCGCCCAAGGAGGCCCGAACACTGAAGCTTTCTTT.

V gene TRBV7-8 combines with J gene TRBJ2-6; no firm D call. There are 14 residues in the CDR3. Per the germline V gene, CDR1 is SGHVS and CDR2 is FQNEAQ. V dropped 5 bases and J dropped 5 bases, with 10 bases sitting between them. DNA for the CDR3: TGTGCCAGCAGCCTCACGGTTAGGGCCAACGTCCTGACTTTC. Translated: CASSLTVRANVLTF.

The chain combines TRBV7-3 with TRBJ2-5; 12 nucleotides match TRBD2. Trimming cost V 3 bases and J 4 bases; bases outside gene matches: 0. The germline V gene has CDR1 SGHTA and CDR2 FQGTGA. The CDR3 runs 14 residues. The CDR3 is CASSLTSGRETQYF. CDR3 coding DNA: TGTGCCAGCAGCTTGACTAGCGGGAGAGAGACCCAGTACTTC.

The chain couples TRBV15 to TRBJ1-5, with D possibly TRBD1 on 5 matching bases. This CDR3 has 14 residues. The V gene's germline CDR1 is LNHNV and CDR2 YYDKDF (reference sequence). V lost 4 bases and J 6 bases, leaving 13 bases between the germline ends. The DNA of the CDR3 is TGTGCCACCAGCATGGGGCGGGGGTCTCAGCCCCAGCATTTT. It is translated as CATSMGRGSQPQHF.

The V gene is TRBV28, the J gene TRBJ1-1; 10 bases match TRBD1. Germline CDR1 MDHEN, CDR2 SYDVKM. V shed 5 bases, J shed 9 bases, and the junction held 9 bases outside the gene matches. The CDR3 totals 14 residues. CDR3 loop: CASSIGGQGMQAFF. The CDR3 DNA is TGTGCCAGCAGTATAGGGGGACAGGGGATGCAAGCTTTCTTT.

The V call is TRBV6-1, the J call TRBJ1-2; D is perhaps TRBD1 (5 bases). The V end lost 7 bases, the J end lost 7 bases, and 19 bases lay between the germline ends. This CDR3 spans 14 amino acids. Germline V gene data show CDR1 as MNHNS and CDR2 as SASEGT. CDR3 in DNA: TGTGCCAGCACCTCTCGGGCGGGGCTTTCTGGCTACACCTTC. Its protein is CASTSRAGLSGYTF.

A single count supports this clone. The rearrangement joins TRBV7-3 to TRBJ2-1; 16 nucleotides align to TRBD2. There are 20 residues in the CDR3. V was pared by 0 bases and J by 0 bases, with 5 bases of the junction left unmatched. From germline, CDR1 is SGHTA and CDR2 FQGTGA. The CDR3, as DNA: TGTGCCAGCAGCTTAACGCCGGGACTAGCGGGAGGGATCTCCTACAATGAGCAGTTCTTC. This translates into CASSLTPGLAGGISYNEQFF.

The rearrangement joins TRBV19 to TRBJ1-3; D remains unclear. This CDR3 comprises 13 residues. With 9 bases removed from V and 0 bases from J, the gap between germline ends came to 9 bases. Germline V gene data show CDR1 as LNHDA and CDR2 as SQIVND (reference sequence). The CDR3 reads CASASHSGNTIYF. The CDR3 DNA is TGTGCCAGCGCCTCACACTCTGGAAACACCATATATTTT.

This clone turned up a few times. The chain links TRBV7-3 to TRBJ2-3, with a tentative D call TRBD2 (6 bases). The CDR3 totals 15 residues. V lost 1 base, J lost 5 bases, and 13 bases lay in between. The V gene's germline CDR1 is SGHTA and CDR2 FQGTGA. In nucleotides, the CDR3 is TGTGCCAGCAGCTTAATCGCGGGGACGATAGATACGCAGTATTTT. This encodes CASSLIAGTIDTQYF.

The chain joins TRBV10-3 to TRBJ2-5, with D possibly being TRBD2 (5 bases). This CDR3 contains 14 residues. Germline values: CDR1 ENHRY, CDR2 SYGVKD. Between the trimmed V and J ends, which lost 5 bases and 0 bases, there was a span of 10 bases. The CDR3 DNA sequence: TGTGCCATCAGTAATAGCGCGTACCAAGAGACCCAGTACTTC. Translating it yields CAISNSAYQETQYF.

CDR3 sequence: CASSRPQLVGSYNEQFF. The CDR3 DNA reads as TGTGCCAGCAGCCGCCCGCAGCTAGTAGGCTCCTACAATGAGCAGTTCTTC. V usage is TRBV7-2 and J usage is TRBJ2-1, with D unclear. The V gene lost 5 bases and the J gene lost 0 bases, with 17 bases spanning the gap. Germline-derived CDR1 and CDR2 are SGHTA and FQGNSA. This CDR3 is 17 amino acids long.

This clone occurred a few times. Mismatch with germline at one junction end may stem from a read error. The chain combines TRBV7-9 with TRBJ2-7; D possibly corresponds to TRBD1 (6 bases). This CDR3 is 12 amino acids long. Germline CDR1 is SEHNR and CDR2 is FQNEAQ (reference sequence). The CDR3 sequence: CSSTQTGNEQYF. CDR3 sequence (DNA): TGTTCCAGCACCCAAACAGGGAACGAGCAGTACTTC.

This chain connects TRBV7-3 to TRBJ2-5; possible D gene TRBD2, 5 bases. The CDR3 loop spans 13 amino acids. With 2 bases removed from V and 3 bases from J, the gap between germline ends came to 7 bases. CDR1 and CDR2 (germline): SGHTA, FQGTGA. In DNA, the CDR3 is TGTGCCAGCAGCTTAGGGAGAAAAGAGACCCAGTACTTC. This translates into CASSLGRKETQYF.

This chain links TRBV5-4 with TRBJ2-2; weak D call: TRBD2 (6 bases). The CDR3 length is 14 residues. The germline V gene encodes CDR1 SGHNT and CDR2 YYREEE (reference sequence). Trimming took 1 base from V and 4 from J, leaving 8 bases between them. The CDR3 is CASSLRETTGELFF. As DNA, the CDR3 is TGTGCCAGCAGCTTGCGGGAGACCACCGGGGAGCTGTTTTTT.

The rearrangement joins TRBV6-1 to TRBJ1-3, with unresolved D. The V and J ends lost 4 bases and 0 bases respectively, with 13 bases between them. Germline-derived CDR1 and CDR2 are MNHNS and SASEGT. The CDR3 length is 16 residues. The CDR3 protein is CASSGRALGSGNTIYF. Written as DNA, the CDR3 is TGTGCCAGCAGTGGTCGCGCTCTTGGCTCTGGAAACACCATATATTTT.

This clone was counted between two and nine times. This chain connects TRBV6-1 to TRBJ2-7, with 7 positions matching TRBD2. V lost 4 bases and J lost 0; bases outside the gene matches: 3. CDR1 and CDR2 from the germline V gene are MNHNS and SASEGT. The CDR3 is made up of 14 amino acids. CDR3 coding DNA: TGTGCCAGCAGTGGGGGCGGGAGCTCCTACGAGCAGTACTTC. Translated: CASSGGGSSYEQYF.

The gene calls are TRBV5-4 and TRBJ1-2; 9 positions match TRBD1. The CDR3 is 15 amino acids. Germline V gives CDR1 SGHNT, CDR2 YYREEE (reference sequence). J was trimmed by 8 bases and V by 3 bases; bases with no gene match: 11. The CDR3 loop is CASSSTGGARKGYTF. The CDR3 DNA is TGTGCCAGCAGCTCCACAGGGGGCGCGAGGAAGGGCTACACCTTC.

A single count supports this clone. This chain connects TRBV30 to TRBJ2-1; TRBD2 is a possible D gene (5 bases). Trimming took 0 bases from V and 13 from J, leaving 16 bases between them. The CDR3 covers 13 residues. Looked up from germline, CDR1 is GTSNPN and CDR2 is SVGIG (reference sequence). The CDR3 sequence is CAWSVRMGERQFF. The CDR3 nucleotides read TGTGCCTGGAGTGTACGAATGGGAGAGAGACAGTTCTTC.